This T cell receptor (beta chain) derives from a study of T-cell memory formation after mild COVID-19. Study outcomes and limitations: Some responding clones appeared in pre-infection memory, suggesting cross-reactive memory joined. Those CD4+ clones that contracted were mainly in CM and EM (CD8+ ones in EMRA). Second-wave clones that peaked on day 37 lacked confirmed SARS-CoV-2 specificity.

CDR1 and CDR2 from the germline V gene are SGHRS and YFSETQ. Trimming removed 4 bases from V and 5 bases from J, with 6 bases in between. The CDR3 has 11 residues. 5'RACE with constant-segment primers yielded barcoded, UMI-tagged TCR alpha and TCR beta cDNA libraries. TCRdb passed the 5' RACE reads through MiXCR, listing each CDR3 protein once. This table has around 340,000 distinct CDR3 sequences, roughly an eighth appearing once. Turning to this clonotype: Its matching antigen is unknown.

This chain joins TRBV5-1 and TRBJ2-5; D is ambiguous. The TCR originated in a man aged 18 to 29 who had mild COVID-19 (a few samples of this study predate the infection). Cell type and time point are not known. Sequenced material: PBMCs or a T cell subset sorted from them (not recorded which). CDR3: CASSGEETQYF. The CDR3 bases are TGCGCCAGCAGCGGTGAGGAGACCCAGTACTTC.